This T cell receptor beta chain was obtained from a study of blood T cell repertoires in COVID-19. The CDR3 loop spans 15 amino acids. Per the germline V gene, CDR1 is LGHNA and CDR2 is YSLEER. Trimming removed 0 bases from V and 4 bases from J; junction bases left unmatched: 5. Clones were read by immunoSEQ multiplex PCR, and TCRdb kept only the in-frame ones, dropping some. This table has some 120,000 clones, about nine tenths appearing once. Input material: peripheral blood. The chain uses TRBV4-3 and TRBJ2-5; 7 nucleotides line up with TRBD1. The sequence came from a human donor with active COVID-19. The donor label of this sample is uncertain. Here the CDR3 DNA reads TGCGCCAGCAGCCAAGAGGGCGCAGGGGGAGAGACCCAGTACTTC. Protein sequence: CASSQEGAGGETQYF.